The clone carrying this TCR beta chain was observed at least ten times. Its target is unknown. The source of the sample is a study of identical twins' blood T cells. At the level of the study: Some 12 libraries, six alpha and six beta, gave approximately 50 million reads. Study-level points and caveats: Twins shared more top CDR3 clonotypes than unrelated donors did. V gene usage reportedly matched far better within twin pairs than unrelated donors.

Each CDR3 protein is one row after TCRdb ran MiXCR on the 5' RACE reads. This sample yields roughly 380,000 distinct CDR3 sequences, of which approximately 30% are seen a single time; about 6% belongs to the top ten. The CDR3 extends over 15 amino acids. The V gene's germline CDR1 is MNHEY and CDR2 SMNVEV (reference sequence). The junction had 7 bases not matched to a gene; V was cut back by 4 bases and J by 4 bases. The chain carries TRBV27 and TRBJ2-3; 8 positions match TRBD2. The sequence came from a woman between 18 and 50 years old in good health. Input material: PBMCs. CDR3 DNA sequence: TGTGCCAGCAGTTCGCCTAGCGGGTACTCAGATACGCAGTATTTT. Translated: CASSSPSGYSDTQYF.